Listed here is a single TCR beta chain. Only in-frame clones appear in the TCRdb table, and some are missing; sequencing was by immunoSEQ multiplex PCR. The table records a few hundred thousand clones, about 90% of them present only once. Germline values: CDR1 SGHTS, CDR2 YDEGEE. The CDR3 extends over 15 amino acids. Germline trimming cut 6 bases from V and 4 bases from J; bases unmatched to any gene: 9. This entry comes from a study of blood T cell repertoires in COVID-19. About the study: Donors in the United States, Italy and Spain gave samples during acute or convalescent COVID-19. Sample material is recorded as cDNA or gDNA derived from T cells, B-cell-depleted T cells, or PBMCs.

In Cohort 3, a recovered donor had either two negative PCRs, clearance, or symptom resolution. The sequencing sample was made of PBMCs or T cells enriched from blood (not recorded which). The chain links TRBV5-8 to TRBJ2-3; TRBD1 matches at 9 bases. The sequence came from a woman in her twenties or thirties who had recovered from COVID-19. DNA for the CDR3: TGTGCCAGCACCCCGGGACAGGGCTTCTCAGATACGCAGTATTTT. This codes for CASTPGQGFSDTQYF. Full variable domain (missing parts from reference TRBV5-8 and TRBJ2-3): EAGVTQSPTHLIKTRGQQATLRCSPISGHTSVYWYQQALGLGLQFLLWYDEGEERNRGNFPPRFSGRQFPNYSSELNVNALELEDSALYLCASTPGQGFSDTQYFGPGTRLTVL.